The entry below gives a single T cell receptor (beta chain) sequence along with its context. The data originate from a study of blood T cell repertoires in COVID-19. Overall study: The United States, Italy and Spain supplied acute and convalescent COVID-19 samples. T cells, B-cell-depleted T cells, or PBMCs supplied cDNA or gDNA.

As handled by the study authors: Reference gene primer amplification in the assay estimated nucleated cell counts. The protocol was immunoSEQ multiplex PCR, while the TCRdb copy is restricted to in-frame clones and leaves out a portion. V and J calls plus clone size are reproduced from that table; the DNA served to infer D and trimming. Among just under 150,000 clones listed, roughly 87% were seen once. This CDR3 spans 14 amino acids. Looked up from germline, CDR1 is SGHNT and CDR2 is YYREEE (reference sequence). Deletions cut 0 bases from V and 10 bases from J, with 16 bases between. Sequencing used peripheral blood. The J gene is TRBJ1-1, the V gene TRBV5-4; the D gene is possibly TRBD1 (5 bases). The sequence came from a human donor in a cohort sampled during active COVID-19. The CDR3 nucleotides read TGTGCCAGCAGCTTGGAGGGCAGGGATCCTGGAGCTTTCTTT. The encoded protein is CASSLEGRDPGAFF.